The present entry profiles one T cell receptor (beta chain) with its context. Its target is not known. The data were taken from a study of cytomegalovirus exposure and HLA in healthy donors. Germline values: CDR1 SGHVS, CDR2 FNYEAQ. Trimming shortened V by 1 base and J by 0 bases, and 6 bases separated the two germline ends. The CDR3 extends over 14 amino acids. Overall study findings and caveats: Listed as cytomegalovirus-associated were 164 TCR beta chains. Later analysis reportedly placed an Asian-associated ancestry cluster below the approximately 680-donor mean in N-insertions.

PCR involved 60 Vbeta and 13 Jbeta primers. Produced via immunoSEQ multiplex PCR; TCRdb's table is partial and in-frame only. The top ten hold about 4.9% of the sample, which has 50,000 to 65,000 clones, about 81% seen once. The source of this sequence is a woman aged 25 to 39 in good health and CMV-seronegative. The sample taken for sequencing was PBMCs. The V gene is TRBV7-6, the J gene TRBJ1-2, with D hard to call. The CDR3 bases are TGTGCCAGCAGCTTAGGGGAGCCTAACTATGGCTACACCTTC. Translated: CASSLGEPNYGYTF.